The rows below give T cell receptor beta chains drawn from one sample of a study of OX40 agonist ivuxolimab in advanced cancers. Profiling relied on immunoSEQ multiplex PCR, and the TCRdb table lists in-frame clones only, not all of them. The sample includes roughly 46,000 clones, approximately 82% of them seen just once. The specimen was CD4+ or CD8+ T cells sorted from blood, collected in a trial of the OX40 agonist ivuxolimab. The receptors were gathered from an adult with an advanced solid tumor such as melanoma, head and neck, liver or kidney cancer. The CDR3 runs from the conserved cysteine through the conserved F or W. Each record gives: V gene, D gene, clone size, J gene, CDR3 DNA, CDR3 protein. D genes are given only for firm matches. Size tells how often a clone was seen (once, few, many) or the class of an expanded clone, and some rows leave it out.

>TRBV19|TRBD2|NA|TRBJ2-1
TGTGCCAGTAGTTTAGCGGGGGAGTCCTACAATGAGCAGTTCTTC
CASSLAGESYNEQFF
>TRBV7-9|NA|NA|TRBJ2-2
TGTGCCAGCAGCTCCCTTTGGGGGGGCCGCTCCGGGGAGCTGTTTTTT
CASSSLWGGRSGELFF
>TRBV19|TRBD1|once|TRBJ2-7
TGTGCCAGTAGTAGAGGACAGGCTGCCTACGAGCAGTACTTC
CASSRGQAAYEQYF
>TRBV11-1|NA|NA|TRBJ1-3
TGTGCCAGCAGCTTAACGACCGCCGGAAACACCATATATTTT
CASSLTTAGNTIYF
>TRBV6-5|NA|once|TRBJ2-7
TGTGCCAGCAGGGCCCCCAGGGACTACGAGCAGTACTTC
CASRAPRDYEQYF
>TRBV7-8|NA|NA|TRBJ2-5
TGTGCCAGCAGCTTAGGGGGTCAAGAGACCCAGTACTTC
CASSLGGQETQYF
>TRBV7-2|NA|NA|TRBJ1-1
TGTGCCAGCACCCTACAGGGAGGTACTGAAGCTTTCTTT
CASTLQGGTEAFF
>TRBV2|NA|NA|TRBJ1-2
TGTGCCAGCAGTGACACCAGAGGGAGTATCGCGTTGGGCTACACCTTC
CASSDTRGSIALGYTF
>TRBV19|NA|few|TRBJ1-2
TGTGCCAGTAGTATAGCGTCAGGGTCGTTTGGCTATGGCTACACCTTC
CASSIASGSFGYGYTF
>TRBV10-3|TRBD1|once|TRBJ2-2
TGTGCCATCGGGGGGACAGGGGAAGGCGGGGAGCTGTTTTTT
CAIGGTGEGGELFF